The rows below give T cell receptor beta chains drawn from one sample of a study of blood T cell repertoires in COVID-19. The method was immunoSEQ multiplex PCR; TCRdb's version includes in-frame clones alone and lacks a portion of them. The sample lists about 110,000 clones, 65% to 85% occurring once. The sample was peripheral blood. The receptors here all came from a man aged 45-60 years with acute or convalescent COVID-19. The CDR3 runs from the conserved cysteine through the conserved F or W. The order of the fields is D gene, V gene, clone size, J gene, CDR3 protein, CDR3 DNA. The D gene is left open where the match is weak. The size field is filled for only some rows; it gives once, few, many or a size class.

D gene: .; V gene: TRBV28; clone size: .; J gene: TRBJ2-4; CDR3 protein: CASSLPLDRDIQYF; CDR3 DNA: TGTGCCAGCAGTTTACCCCTAGACCGAGACATTCAGTACTTC
D gene: .; V gene: TRBV28; clone size: .; J gene: TRBJ1-2; CDR3 protein: CASRSRSGYTF; CDR3 DNA: TGTGCCAGCAGGTCCCGCAGTGGCTACACCTTC
D gene: .; V gene: TRBV3-1/TRBV3-2; clone size: .; J gene: TRBJ1-1; CDR3 protein: CASSQGKGRNTEAFF; CDR3 DNA: TGTGCCAGCAGCCAAGGGAAAGGGAGGAACACTGAAGCTTTCTTT
D gene: .; V gene: TRBV3-1/TRBV3-2; clone size: .; J gene: TRBJ1-5; CDR3 protein: CASSQGGGQGQPQHF; CDR3 DNA: TGTGCCAGCAGCCAAGGGGGGGGACAAGGTCAGCCCCAGCATTTT
D gene: .; V gene: TRBV27; clone size: .; J gene: TRBJ2-3; CDR3 protein: CASSLVGADTDTQYF; CDR3 DNA: TGTGCCAGCAGTTTAGTGGGGGCCGACACAGATACGCAGTATTTT
D gene: TRBD2; V gene: TRBV9; clone size: .; J gene: TRBJ2-3; CDR3 protein: CASSVVGVAGGTDTQYF; CDR3 DNA: TGTGCCAGCAGCGTAGTGGGAGTAGCGGGGGGCACAGATACGCAGTATTTT
D gene: .; V gene: TRBV5-4; clone size: few; J gene: TRBJ1-1; CDR3 protein: CASSLAGRGGTEAFF; CDR3 DNA: TGTGCCAGCAGCTTGGCGGGGAGAGGGGGCACTGAAGCTTTCTTT
D gene: TRBD2; V gene: TRBV7-2; clone size: .; J gene: TRBJ2-5; CDR3 protein: CASSLAYPGTSGGHQETQYF; CDR3 DNA: TGTGCCAGCAGCTTAGCCTACCCCGGGACTAGCGGGGGACACCAAGAGACCCAGTACTTC
D gene: .; V gene: TRBV9; clone size: .; J gene: TRBJ1-4; CDR3 protein: CASSRRGSTNEKLFF; CDR3 DNA: TGTGCCAGCAGCCGGAGGGGCAGTACTAATGAAAAACTGTTTTTT
D gene: .; V gene: TRBV4-1; clone size: .; J gene: TRBJ1-1; CDR3 protein: CASSQDHVILSEAFF; CDR3 DNA: TGCGCCAGCAGCCAAGATCATGTGATACTCTCTGAAGCTTTCTTT
D gene: .; V gene: TRBV27; clone size: .; J gene: TRBJ1-5; CDR3 protein: CASSSAGRSNQPQHF; CDR3 DNA: TGTGCCAGCAGTTCCGCCGGCAGGAGCAATCAGCCCCAGCATTTT